The 17 T cell receptor beta chains below were found in one sample sequenced in a study of shared clonotypes between healthy human individuals. Assay used: immunoSEQ multiplex PCR; TCRdb lists only in-frame clones, some missing. Of approximately 2.1 million clones listed, approximately 93% are singletons. The specimen was naive CD4+ T cells from PBMCs. The subset is: CD45RA+ positively selected. The source is a man younger than 30 in good health. Some clones in this sample may be carry-over from other donors' samples.

The chain couples TRBV5-1 to TRBJ1-1; TRBD1 might be the D (6 bases). Trimming left V 0 bases short and J 4 bases short, with 13 bases between. The germline gives CDR1 SGHRS, CDR2 YFSETQ. The CDR3 totals 15 residues. The CDR3 here is CASSLAGARGTEAFF. Written as DNA, the CDR3 is TGCGCCAGCAGCTTGGCGGGGGCGCGGGGCACTGAAGCTTTCTTT.

J is TRBJ1-4 and V is TRBV28; a weak D match, TRBD1 (6 bases). CDR3 length: 15 residues. CDR1 MDHEN and CDR2 SYDVKM come from the germline V gene. Trimming cost V 0 bases and J 8 bases, with 13 bases left between them. The CDR3 DNA reads TGTGCCAGCAGTTTATGGGACAGTCGCTGGGAAAAACTGTTTTTT. Protein: CASSLWDSRWEKLFF. Full variable domain (remainder filled in from reference TRBV28 and TRBJ1-4): DVKVTQSSRYLVKRTGEKVFLECVQDMDHENMFWYRQDPGLGLRLIYFSYDVKMKEKGDIPEGYSVSREKKERFSLILESASTNQTSMYLCASSLWDSRWEKLFFGSGTQLSVL.

This clone was seen more than once but under ten times. The chain employs TRBV6-1 and TRBJ2-3, with TRBD2 matching 7 bases. Per the germline V gene, CDR1 is MNHNS and CDR2 is SASEGT. This CDR3 comprises 16 residues. V lost 0 bases and J lost 5; bases outside the gene matches: 8. The CDR3 region has the DNA TGTGCCAGCAGTGAAGCGTCGGCGGGGAGGGGAGATACGCAGTATTTT. This translates into CASSEASAGRGDTQYF.

This chain connects TRBV10-3 to TRBJ2-1; the D gene is possibly TRBD2 (5 bases). The V end lost 0 bases, the J end lost 4 bases, and 10 bases lay between the germline ends. CDR1 is ENHRY, CDR2 SYGVKD, per germline. The CDR3 covers 15 residues. CDR3 DNA sequence: TGTGCCATCAGTGAGTCGGGGAGCGTTTACAATGAGCAGTTCTTC. Residues: CAISESGSVYNEQFF.

The chain employs TRBV28 and TRBJ2-4; 11 nucleotides match TRBD2. The CDR3 sequence is 15 residues long. Unmatched junction bases numbered 7, after V lost 5 bases and J lost 7 bases. CDR1 and CDR2 (germline): MDHEN, SYDVKM. CDR3 protein: CASSRLAGGMNIQYF. Here the CDR3 DNA reads TGTGCCAGCAGTCGATTAGCGGGAGGGATGAACATTCAGTACTTC. The whole variable domain, remainder taken from reference TRBV28 and TRBJ2-4, is DVKVTQSSRYLVKRTGEKVFLECVQDMDHENMFWYRQDPGLGLRLIYFSYDVKMKEKGDIPEGYSVSREKKERFSLILESASTNQTSMYLCASSRLAGGMNIQYFGAGTRLSVL.

This clone was detected only once. The rearrangement links TRBV7-2 to TRBJ2-1; D unclear. The CDR3 contains 19 residues. Between the trimmed V and J ends, which lost 3 bases and 0 bases, there was a span of 21 bases. Germline V gene sequence: CDR1 SGHTA, CDR2 FQGNSA. DNA of the CDR3: TGTGCCAGCAGCTTTCGTGCGAGACTGGCGGTAAACTCCTACAATGAGCAGTTCTTC. As protein: CASSFRARLAVNSYNEQFF.

V is TRBV28 and J is TRBJ1-4, with 10 bases aligning to TRBD1. CDR1 MDHEN and CDR2 SYDVKM come from the germline V gene. The CDR3 runs 16 residues. V shed 1 base, J shed 7 bases, and the junction held 6 bases outside the gene matches. CDR3 nucleotides: TGTGCCAGCAGTTTATCCCCCGGGACAGGGGTTGAAAAACTGTTTTTT. It yields the protein CASSLSPGTGVEKLFF.

The CDR3 DNA follows: TGCAGCGCAGGACACAACTACGAGCAGTACTTC. As protein: CSAGHNYEQYF. The chain uses TRBV29-1 and TRBJ2-7; D possibly corresponds to TRBD1 (5 bases). The CDR3 length is 11 residues. The germline V and J ends were trimmed by 7 bases and 3 bases, with 10 bases remaining between them. Germline-derived CDR1 and CDR2 are SQVTM and ANQGSEA.

A word on this clone: The identical CDR3 is also encoded by other nucleotide sequences in the sample. The V and J genes are TRBV5-1 and TRBJ2-5; 15 nucleotides line up with TRBD2. V shed 4 bases, J shed 5 bases, and the junction held 3 bases outside the gene matches. The CDR3 runs to 15 residues. Germline CDR1 and CDR2: SGHRS and YFSETQ. The CDR3 bases are TGCGCCAGCAGCCCCGGGACTAGCGGGAGGGAGACCCAGTACTTC. Protein sequence: CASSPGTSGRETQYF.

The chain combines TRBV10-2 with TRBJ2-3; perhaps TRBD1 as D (5 bases). The V and J ends lost 3 bases and 6 bases respectively, with 19 bases between them. The germline gives CDR1 WSHSY, CDR2 SAAADI. This CDR3 has 16 amino acids. In DNA form, the CDR3 reads TGCGCCAGCAGTGATTTGACGAACGGAGCAGGGGATACGCAGTATTTT. Translation: CASSDLTNGAGDTQYF.

J is TRBJ1-1 and V is TRBV11-2; 10 nucleotides agree with TRBD1. After removal of 2 bases from V and 5 bases from J, the junction contained 8 bases not matched to a gene. Germline V gene sequence: CDR1 SGHAT, CDR2 FQNNGV. The CDR3 totals 16 residues. The chain's CDR3 is CASSLFGQGGYTEAFF. The DNA for the CDR3 is TGTGCCAGCAGCTTATTCGGACAGGGGGGTTATACTGAAGCTTTCTTT. Full variable domain (remainder filled in from reference TRBV11-2 and TRBJ1-1): EAGVAQSPRYKIIEKRQSVAFWCNPISGHATLYWYQQILGQGPKLLIQFQNNGVVDDSQLPKDRFSAERLKGVDSTLKIQPAKLEDSAVYLCASSLFGQGGYTEAFFGQGTRLTVV.

The V and J genes are TRBV2 and TRBJ1-1; possibly TRBD1 for D (5 bases). V shed 5 bases and J shed 9 bases, with 22 bases lying between them. The CDR3 runs 15 residues. Germline CDR1 SNHLY, CDR2 FYNNEI. CDR3 protein: CASSFANLDKSKAFF. CDR3 bases: TGTGCCAGCAGTTTCGCCAACCTGGACAAGAGTAAAGCTTTCTTT. The complete variable domain, with remaining parts taken from reference TRBV2 and TRBJ1-1, reads EPEVTQTPSHQVTQMGQEVILRCVPISNHLYFYWYRQILGQKVEFLVSFYNNEISEKSEIFDDQFSVERPDGSNFTLKIRSTKLEDSAMYFCASSFANLDKSKAFFGQGTRLTVV.

The CDR3 loop reads CASRPGLDYYNEQFF. DNA of the CDR3: TGTGCCAGCAGGCCGGGACTAGACTACTACAATGAGCAGTTCTTC. The chain links TRBV6-1 to TRBJ2-1, with 8 bases fitting TRBD2. This CDR3 is 15 amino acids long. From germline, CDR1 is MNHNS and CDR2 SASEGT. V lost 6 bases to trimming and J lost 3 bases; unmatched junction nucleotides: 7.

The V call is TRBV28, the J call TRBJ2-1; no clear D gene. Per the germline V gene, CDR1 is MDHEN and CDR2 is SYDVKM. Trimming removed 1 base from V and 8 bases from J, with 12 bases in between. The CDR3 extends over 14 amino acids. DNA for the CDR3: TGTGCCAGCAGTTTATCCCAACAGATGGATGAGCAGTTCTTC. Protein product: CASSLSQQMDEQFF.

For this clone: This sample includes further DNA sequences coding for the same CDR3. The chain is built from TRBV10-3 and TRBJ2-7; TRBD1 matches 7 bases. CDR1 and CDR2 from the germline V gene are ENHRY and SYGVKD. V shed 8 bases, J shed 2 bases, and the junction held 3 bases outside the gene matches. The CDR3 length is 12 residues. The CDR3 bases are TGTGCCATCCGGGACAGCACCTACGAGCAGTACTTC. Translating gives CAIRDSTYEQYF.

The genes are TRBV4-1 and TRBJ1-6; TRBD1 is a possible D gene (5 bases). From germline, CDR1 is MGHRA and CDR2 YSYEKL. Trimming left V 0 bases short and J 3 bases short, with 18 bases between. The CDR3 sequence is 19 residues long. The CDR3 bases are TGCGCCAGCAGCCAAGAAGGAGTGGGGCGCCAGGTCTATAATTCACCCCTCCACTTT. Its protein is CASSQEGVGRQVYNSPLHF.

This chain links TRBV5-5 with TRBJ2-5; 7 bases fit TRBD1. Trimming at V came to 0 bases and at J to 3 bases, leaving 5 bases not matched to a gene. The CDR3 covers 15 residues. Per the germline V gene, CDR1 is SGHKS and CDR2 is YYEKEE (reference sequence). The CDR3 sequence: CASSLEGTAEETQYF. As DNA, the CDR3 is TGTGCCAGCAGCTTGGAGGGGACAGCTGAAGAGACCCAGTACTTC.